This T cell receptor (beta chain) originates from a study of T-cell memory formation after mild COVID-19. Whole-study results and caveats: A subset of responding clones appeared in pre-infection memory, suggesting cross-reactive memory joined. Still unconfirmed is whether the second-wave clones peaking on day 37 recognized SARS-CoV-2.

MiXCR, applied by TCRdb to the 5' RACE reads, yields one record per CDR3 protein. The sample shows under 350,000 distinct CDR3 sequences, 16% of them seen only once. Per germline, CDR1 SGDLS and CDR2 YYNGEE. Germline trimming cut 4 bases from V and 4 bases from J; bases unmatched to any gene: 9. The CDR3 is 16 residues long. In this sample, this clonotype turned up a few times. The antigen is unknown. The chain has TRBV9 and TRBJ2-5, with 11 bases matching TRBD2. Sequencing used PBMCs or a T cell subset sorted from them (not recorded which). This clonotype originated in a man between 18 and 29 years old who had mild COVID-19 (a few samples of this study predate the infection). Cell type and time point are not known. The CDR3 sequence is CASSRTSGGTPETQYF. CDR3 DNA sequence: TGTGCCAGCAGCCGCACTAGCGGGGGAACCCCAGAGACCCAGTACTTC.